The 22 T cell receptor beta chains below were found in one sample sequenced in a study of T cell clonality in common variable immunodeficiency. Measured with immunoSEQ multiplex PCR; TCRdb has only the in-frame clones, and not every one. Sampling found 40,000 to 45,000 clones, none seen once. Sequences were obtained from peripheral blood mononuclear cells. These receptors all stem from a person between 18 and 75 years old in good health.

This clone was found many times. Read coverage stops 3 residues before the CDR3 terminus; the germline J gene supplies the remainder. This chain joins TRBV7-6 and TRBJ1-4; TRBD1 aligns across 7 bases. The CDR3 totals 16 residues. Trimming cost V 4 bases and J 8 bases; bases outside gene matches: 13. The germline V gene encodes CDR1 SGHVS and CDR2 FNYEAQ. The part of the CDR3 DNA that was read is TGTGCCAGCAGCTCCCAGCCCCGGGACAGTACCGAAAAA. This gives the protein CASSSQPRDSTEK. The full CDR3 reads CASSSQPRDSTEKLFF.

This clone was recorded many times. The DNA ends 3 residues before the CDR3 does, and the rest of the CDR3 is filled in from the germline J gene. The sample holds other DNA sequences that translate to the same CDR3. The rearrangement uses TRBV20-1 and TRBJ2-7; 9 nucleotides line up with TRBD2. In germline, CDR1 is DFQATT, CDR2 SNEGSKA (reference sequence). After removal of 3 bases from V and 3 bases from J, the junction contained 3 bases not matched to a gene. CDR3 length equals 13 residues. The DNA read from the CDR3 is TGCAGTGCTAGGGGACTAGCAGACTACGAG. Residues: CSARGLADYE. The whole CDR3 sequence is CSARGLADYEQYF.

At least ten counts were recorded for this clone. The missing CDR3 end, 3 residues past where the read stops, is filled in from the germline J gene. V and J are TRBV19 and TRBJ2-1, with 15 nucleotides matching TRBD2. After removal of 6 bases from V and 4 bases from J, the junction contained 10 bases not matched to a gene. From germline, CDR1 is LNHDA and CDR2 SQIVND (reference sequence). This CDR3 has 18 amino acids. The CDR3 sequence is CASRGRGLAGGRYNEQFF. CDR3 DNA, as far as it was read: TGTGCCAGTAGAGGTCGGGGACTAGCGGGAGGACGATACAATGAG.

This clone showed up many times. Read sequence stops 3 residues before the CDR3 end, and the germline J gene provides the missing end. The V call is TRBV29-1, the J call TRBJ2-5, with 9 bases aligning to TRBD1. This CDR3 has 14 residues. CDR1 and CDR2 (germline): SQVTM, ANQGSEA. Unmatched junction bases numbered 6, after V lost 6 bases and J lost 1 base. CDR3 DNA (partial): TGCAGCGTGGCTCGGACAGGGGCCCAAGAGACC. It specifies CSVARTGAQET. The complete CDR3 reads CSVARTGAQETQYF.

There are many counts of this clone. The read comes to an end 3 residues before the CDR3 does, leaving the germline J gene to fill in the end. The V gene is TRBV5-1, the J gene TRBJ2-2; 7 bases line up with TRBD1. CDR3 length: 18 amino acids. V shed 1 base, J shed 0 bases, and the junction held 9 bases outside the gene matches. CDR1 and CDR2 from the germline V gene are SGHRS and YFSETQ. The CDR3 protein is CASSLSLDRTTNTGELFF. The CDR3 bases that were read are TGCGCCAGCAGCTTGTCCCTGGACAGGACCACGAACACCGGGGAG.

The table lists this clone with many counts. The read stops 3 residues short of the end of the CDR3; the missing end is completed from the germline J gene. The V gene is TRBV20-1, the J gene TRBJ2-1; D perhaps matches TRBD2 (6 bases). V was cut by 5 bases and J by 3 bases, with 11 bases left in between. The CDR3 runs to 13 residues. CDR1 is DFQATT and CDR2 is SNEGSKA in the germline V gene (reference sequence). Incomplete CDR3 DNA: TGCAGTGCTGGCGGGGAGAGCTACAATGAG. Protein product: CSAGGESYNE. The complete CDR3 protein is CSAGGESYNEQFF.

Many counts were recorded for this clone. The chain's CDR3 is CASSSRTVNTEAFF. CDR3 DNA (partial): TGTGCCAGCAGCTCCCGGACAGTGAACACTGAA. This chain connects TRBV7-9 to TRBJ1-1, with a weak D call TRBD1 (6 bases). The read comes to an end 3 residues before the CDR3 does, leaving the germline J gene to fill in the end. V was shortened by 4 bases and J by 0 bases, with 9 bases between the two germline ends. Germline CDR1 SEHNR, CDR2 FQNEAQ (reference sequence). This CDR3 spans 14 amino acids.

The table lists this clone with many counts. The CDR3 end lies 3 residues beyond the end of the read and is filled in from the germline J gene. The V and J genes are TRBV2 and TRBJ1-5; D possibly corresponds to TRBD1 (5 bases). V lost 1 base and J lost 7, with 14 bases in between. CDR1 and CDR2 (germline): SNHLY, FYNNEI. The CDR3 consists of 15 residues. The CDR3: CASSEETVKGQPQHF. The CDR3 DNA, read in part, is TGTGCCAGCAGTGAAGAAACGGTAAAGGGGCAGCCC.

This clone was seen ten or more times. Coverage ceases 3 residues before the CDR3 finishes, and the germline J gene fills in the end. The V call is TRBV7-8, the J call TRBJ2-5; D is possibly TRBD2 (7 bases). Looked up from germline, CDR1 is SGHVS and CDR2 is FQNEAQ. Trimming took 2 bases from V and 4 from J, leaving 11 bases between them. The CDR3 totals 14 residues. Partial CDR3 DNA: TGTGCCAGCAGCTTACTGGGGGGGCCAGAGACC. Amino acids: CASSLLGGPET. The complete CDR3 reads CASSLLGGPETQYF.

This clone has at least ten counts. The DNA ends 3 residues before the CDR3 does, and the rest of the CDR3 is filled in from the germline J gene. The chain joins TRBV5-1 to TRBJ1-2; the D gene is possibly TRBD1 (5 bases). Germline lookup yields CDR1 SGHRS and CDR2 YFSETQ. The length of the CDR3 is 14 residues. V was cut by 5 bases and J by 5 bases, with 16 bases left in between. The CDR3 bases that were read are TGCGCCAGCAGACTCTCCAGGGATCTGTATGGC. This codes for CASRLSRDLYG. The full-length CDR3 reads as CASRLSRDLYGYTF.

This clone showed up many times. The covered CDR3 bases are TGTGCCAGCAGCTCCGGGTCCATAAATTCACCC. This gives the protein CASSSGSINSP. The full CDR3 sequence reads CASSSGSINSPLHF. The V and J genes are TRBV7-6 and TRBJ1-6; the D is unclear. Sequencing ends 3 residues short of the CDR3 end; the germline J gene provides the rest. CDR3 length: 14 residues. Trimming left V 4 bases short and J 7 bases short, with 11 bases between. Germline CDR1 and CDR2: SGHVS and FNYEAQ.

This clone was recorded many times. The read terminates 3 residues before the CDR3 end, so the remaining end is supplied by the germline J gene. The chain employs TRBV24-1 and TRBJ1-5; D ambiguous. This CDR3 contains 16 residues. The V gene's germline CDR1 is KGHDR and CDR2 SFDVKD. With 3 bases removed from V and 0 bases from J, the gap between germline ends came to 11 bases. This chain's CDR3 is CATSDAGSYSNQPQHF. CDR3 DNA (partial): TGTGCCACCAGTGATGCGGGCAGCTATAGCAATCAGCCC.

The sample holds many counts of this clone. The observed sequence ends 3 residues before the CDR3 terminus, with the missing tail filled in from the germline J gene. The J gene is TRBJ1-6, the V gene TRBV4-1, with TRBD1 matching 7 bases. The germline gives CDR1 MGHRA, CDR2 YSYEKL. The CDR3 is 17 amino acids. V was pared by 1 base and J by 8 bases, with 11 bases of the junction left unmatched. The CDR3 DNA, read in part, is TGCGCCAGCAGCCAAGCGCCCGGGACAGACGCGTATTCACCC. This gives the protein CASSQAPGTDAYSP. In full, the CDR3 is CASSQAPGTDAYSPLHF.

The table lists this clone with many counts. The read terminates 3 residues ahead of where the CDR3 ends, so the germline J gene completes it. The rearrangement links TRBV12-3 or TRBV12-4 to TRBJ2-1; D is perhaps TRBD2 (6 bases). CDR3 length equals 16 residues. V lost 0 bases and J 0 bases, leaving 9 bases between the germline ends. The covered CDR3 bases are TGTGCCAGCAGTTTAGCGGGGGGATACTCCTACAATGAG. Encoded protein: CASSLAGGYSYNE. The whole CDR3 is CASSLAGGYSYNEQFF.

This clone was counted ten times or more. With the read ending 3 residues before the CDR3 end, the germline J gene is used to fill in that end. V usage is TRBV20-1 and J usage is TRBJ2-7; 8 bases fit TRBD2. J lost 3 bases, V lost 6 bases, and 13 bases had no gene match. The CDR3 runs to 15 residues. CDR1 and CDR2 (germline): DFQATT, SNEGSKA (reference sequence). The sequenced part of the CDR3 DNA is TGCAGTGCAGGACCCGAGCGGGAGTATGACTACGAG. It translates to CSAGPEREYDYE. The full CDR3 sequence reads CSAGPEREYDYEQYF.

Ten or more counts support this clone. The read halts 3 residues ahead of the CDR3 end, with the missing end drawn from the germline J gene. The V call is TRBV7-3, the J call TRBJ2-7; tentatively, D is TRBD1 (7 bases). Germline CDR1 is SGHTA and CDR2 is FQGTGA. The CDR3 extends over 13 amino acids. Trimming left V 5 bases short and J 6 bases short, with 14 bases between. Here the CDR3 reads CASSRSQGGEQYF. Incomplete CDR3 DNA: TGTGCCAGCAGCAGAAGTCAGGGGGGCGAG.

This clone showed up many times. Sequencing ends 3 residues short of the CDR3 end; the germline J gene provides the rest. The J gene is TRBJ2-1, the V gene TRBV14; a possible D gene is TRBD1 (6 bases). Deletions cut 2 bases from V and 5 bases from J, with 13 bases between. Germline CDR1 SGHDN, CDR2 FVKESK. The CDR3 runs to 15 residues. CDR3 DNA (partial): TGTGCCAGCAGCCAACGAGACAGGTTAAACAATGAG. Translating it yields CASSQRDRLNNE. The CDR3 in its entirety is CASSQRDRLNNEQFF. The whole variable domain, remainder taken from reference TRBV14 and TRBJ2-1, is EAGVTQFPSHSVIEKGQTVTLRCDPISGHDNLYWYRRVMGKEIKFLLHFVKESKQDESGMPNNRFLAERTGGTYSTLKVQPAELEDSGVYFCASSQRDRLNNEQFFGPGTRLTVL.

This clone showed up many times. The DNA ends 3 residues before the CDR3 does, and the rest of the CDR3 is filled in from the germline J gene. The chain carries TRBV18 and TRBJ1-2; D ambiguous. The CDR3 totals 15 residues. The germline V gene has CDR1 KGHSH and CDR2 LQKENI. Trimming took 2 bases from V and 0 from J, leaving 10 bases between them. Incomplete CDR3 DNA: TGTGCCAGCTCACCAAACCCGGGGACTAACTATGGC. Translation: CASSPNPGTNYG. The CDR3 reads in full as CASSPNPGTNYGYTF.

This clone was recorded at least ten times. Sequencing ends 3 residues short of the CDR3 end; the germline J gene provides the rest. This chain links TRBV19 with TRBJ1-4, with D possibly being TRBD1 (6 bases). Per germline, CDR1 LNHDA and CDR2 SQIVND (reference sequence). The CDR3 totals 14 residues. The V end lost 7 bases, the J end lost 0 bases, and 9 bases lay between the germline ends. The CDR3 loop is CASTWTATNEKLFF. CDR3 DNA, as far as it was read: TGTGCCAGTACGTGGACAGCAACTAATGAAAAA.

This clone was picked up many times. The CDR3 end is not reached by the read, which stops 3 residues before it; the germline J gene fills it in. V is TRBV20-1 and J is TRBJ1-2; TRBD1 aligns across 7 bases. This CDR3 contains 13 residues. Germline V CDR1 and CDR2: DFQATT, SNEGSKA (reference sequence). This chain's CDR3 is CSLRQGQGYGYTF. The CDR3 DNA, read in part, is TGCAGCCTTAGACAGGGACAAGGGTATGGC.

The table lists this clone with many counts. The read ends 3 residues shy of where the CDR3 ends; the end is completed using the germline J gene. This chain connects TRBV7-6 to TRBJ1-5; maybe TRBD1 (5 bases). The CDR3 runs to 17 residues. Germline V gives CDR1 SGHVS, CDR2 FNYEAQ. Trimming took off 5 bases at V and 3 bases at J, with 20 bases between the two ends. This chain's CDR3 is CASSPGLRGKVNQPQHF. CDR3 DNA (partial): TGTGCCAGCAGCCCCGGCCTTCGGGGGAAGGTCAATCAGCCC.

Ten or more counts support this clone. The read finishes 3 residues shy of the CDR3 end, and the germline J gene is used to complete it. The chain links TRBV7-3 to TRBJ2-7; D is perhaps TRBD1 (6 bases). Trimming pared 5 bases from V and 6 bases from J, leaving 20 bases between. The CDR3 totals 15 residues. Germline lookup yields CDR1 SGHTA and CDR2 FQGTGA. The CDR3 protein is CASSLHGGEGSEQYF. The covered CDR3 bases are TGTGCCAGCAGCCTCCATGGGGGCGAGGGCTCCGAG.